Shown below are 18 T cell receptor beta chains from a single sample sequenced in a study of T cell repertoires in ileal Crohn's disease. The assay was immunoSEQ multiplex PCR, and TCRdb's table has in-frame clones only and misses some. The data show 8,000 to 9,500 clones, around 78% seen once. What was sequenced was ileal tissue. The origin of the receptors is an adult with Crohn's disease.

Sample share makes this clone medium-sized (0.01 to 0.1%). Here the CDR3 DNA reads TGTGCCAGTAGTAAGCAGGGAACGCCTGGGAACGAGCAGTACTTC. As protein: CASSKQGTPGNEQYF. The J gene is TRBJ2-7, the V gene TRBV19, with D possibly being TRBD1 (5 bases). Germline V gene sequence: CDR1 LNHDA, CDR2 SQIVND (reference sequence). This CDR3 is built from 15 residues. With 4 bases removed from V and 5 bases from J, the gap between germline ends came to 18 bases.

The CDR3 sequence is CASSLGGLAGNEQFF. CDR3 sequence (DNA): TGTGCCAGCAGCTTAGGGGGACTAGCGGGCAATGAGCAGTTCTTC. This chain links TRBV7-3 with TRBJ2-1, with 12 positions matching TRBD2. The V gene end was trimmed by 2 bases and the J gene end by 6 bases; junction bases not matched to a gene: 2. The CDR3 loop spans 15 amino acids. The germline V gene has CDR1 SGHTA and CDR2 FQGTGA.

This clone was seen just once. The V and J genes are TRBV6-5 and TRBJ2-1; 8 bases fit TRBD2. Germline assignment: CDR1 MNHEY and CDR2 SVGAGI. This CDR3 is 14 amino acids long. With V trimmed by 6 bases and J by 3 bases, 4 bases remained unmatched. The CDR3 DNA reads as TGTGCCAGCAGCCGGGAGGGCGGCTACAATGAGCAGTTCTTC. It yields the protein CASSREGGYNEQFF.

The V and J genes are TRBV5-4 and TRBJ2-7; D possibly corresponds to TRBD1 (5 bases). Trimming took 3 bases from V and 0 from J, leaving 10 bases between them. CDR3 length: 14 amino acids. Germline values: CDR1 SGHNT, CDR2 YYREEE (reference sequence). The CDR3 is CASSSRQSSYEQYF. The CDR3, as DNA: TGTGCCAGCAGCTCAAGACAGAGCTCCTACGAGCAGTACTTC.

This rearrangement joins TRBV10-3 to TRBJ2-3; 8 bases are shared with TRBD2. The CDR3 is 15 amino acids. V lost 7 bases to trimming and J lost 0 bases; unmatched junction nucleotides: 6. Germline CDR1 is ENHRY and CDR2 is SYGVKD. The CDR3 region is CAIKGERESTDTQYF. CDR3 DNA sequence: TGTGCCATCAAAGGGGAGCGGGAGAGCACAGATACGCAGTATTTT.

The gene calls are TRBV5-4 and TRBJ1-2; unclear D gene. CDR1 is SGHNT, CDR2 YYREEE, per germline (reference sequence). The CDR3 length is 13 residues. Trimming removed 4 bases from V and 4 bases from J, with 11 bases in between. The CDR3 DNA reads as TGTGCCAGCAGCGACGACACGGTCTATGGCTACACCTTC. It codes for CASSDDTVYGYTF.

This clone is medium-sized in the sample. At the DNA level, this CDR3 is encoded by other sequences in the same sample as well. This CDR3 reads CASSLGGRTYEQYF. For the CDR3, the DNA is TGTGCCAGCAGCTTAGGCGGAAGGACCTACGAGCAGTACTTC. The chain employs TRBV11-2 and TRBJ2-7, with D uncertain. Trimming cost V 1 base and J 2 bases, with 9 bases left between them. The length of the CDR3 is 14 residues. Germline values: CDR1 SGHAT, CDR2 FQNNGV.

The rearrangement links TRBV4-1 to TRBJ2-3, with 7 bases fitting TRBD2. Germline CDR1 is MGHRA and CDR2 is YSYEKL. The CDR3 has 22 amino acids. After removal of 0 bases from V and 4 bases from J, the junction contained 25 bases not matched to a gene. The CDR3 region has the DNA TGCGCCAGCAGCCAAGAAGTTGGCCGGGCCTCACTTGGGGGGGGTTCGGCAGATACGCAGTATTTT. Its protein product is CASSQEVGRASLGGGSADTQYF.

The V gene is TRBV5-1, the J gene TRBJ2-1; the D gene is possibly TRBD1 (6 bases). Germline V CDR1 and CDR2: SGHRS, YFSETQ. The CDR3 has 12 residues. The V and J ends lost 4 bases and 14 bases respectively, with 16 bases between them. The CDR3: CASSPLRQEKFF. The CDR3, as DNA: TGCGCCAGCAGCCCCTTACGACAGGAAAAGTTCTTC. The whole variable domain, filled in from reference TRBV5-1 and TRBJ2-1, reads KAGVTQTPRYLIKTRGQQVTLSCSPISGHRSVSWYQQTPGQGLQFLFEYFSETQRNKGNFPGRFSGRQFSNSRSEMNVSTLELGDSALYLCASSPLRQEKFFGPGTRLTVL.

V is TRBV10-1 and J is TRBJ2-1, with TRBD2 matching 10 bases. Losses at the gene ends were 3 bases for V and 12 bases for J; bases not matched to a gene: 8. There are 14 residues in the CDR3. Looked up from germline, CDR1 is WNHNN and CDR2 is SYGVQD (reference sequence). The CDR3 reads CASSEGLAGVRQFF. Written as DNA, the CDR3 is TGCGCCAGCAGTGAAGGGCTAGCGGGAGTGCGGCAGTTCTTC.

Comment on this clone: This sample also contains other DNA sequences that code for the same CDR3. This chain joins TRBV11-2 and TRBJ2-7; weak D call: TRBD2 (5 bases). Trimming left V 1 base short and J 2 bases short, with 9 bases between. The CDR3 contains 14 residues. Germline V lookup: CDR1 SGHAT, CDR2 FQNNGV. In nucleotides, the CDR3 is TGTGCCAGCAGCTTAGGAGGGCGCACCTACGAGCAGTACTTC. Translated: CASSLGGRTYEQYF.

The V gene is TRBV5-6, the J gene TRBJ1-1, with 11 bases fitting TRBD1. The germline V gene encodes CDR1 SGHDT and CDR2 YYEEEE. This CDR3 has 15 amino acids. Germline trimming cut 4 bases from V and 6 bases from J; bases unmatched to any gene: 8. The CDR3 nucleotides read TGTGCCAGCAGCCTGGGGGACAGGGGGTGGTCTGAAGCTTTCTTT. It specifies CASSLGDRGWSEAFF.

The chain has TRBV5-1 and TRBJ1-1; D may be TRBD1 (5 bases). The CDR3 length is 13 residues. The V end was cut by 4 bases, the J end by 1 base, with 8 bases between. CDR1 is SGHRS and CDR2 is YFSETQ in the germline V gene. CDR3 bases: TGCGCCAGCAGCACCCAGGGGAACACTGAAGCTTTCTTT. This sequence encodes CASSTQGNTEAFF.

The genes are TRBV11-2 and TRBJ2-7; D is ambiguous. The length of the CDR3 is 13 residues. V lost 4 bases to trimming and J lost 3 bases, with 10 bases between them. Germline CDR1 is SGHAT and CDR2 is FQNNGV. The CDR3 loop is CASSSPLNYEQYF. DNA for the CDR3: TGTGCCAGCAGCTCCCCTTTAAACTACGAGCAGTACTTC.

The chain joins TRBV6-5 to TRBJ1-1; 7 bases map to TRBD1. The ends lost 7 bases at V and 5 bases at J; junction bases unmatched: 10. CDR1 is MNHEY, CDR2 SVGAGI, per germline. This CDR3 contains 14 residues. CDR3 DNA: TGTGCCAGCACCGCTACAGGGGACAAGACTGAAGCTTTCTTT. Amino acids: CASTATGDKTEAFF.

The chain joins TRBV4-1 to TRBJ2-3; TRBD1 aligns across 11 bases. Per germline, CDR1 MGHRA and CDR2 YSYEKL. The V and J ends lost 1 base and 9 bases, in that order; junction bases with no gene match: 0. The CDR3 sequence is 13 residues long. The CDR3 loop reads CASSQGDRGTQYF. The CDR3 DNA reads TGCGCCAGCAGCCAAGGGGACAGGGGGACGCAGTATTTT.

The rearrangement uses TRBV5-6 and TRBJ1-2; 7 bases fit TRBD1. The CDR3 covers 13 residues. After removal of 0 bases from V and 10 bases from J, the junction contained 6 bases not matched to a gene. CDR1 is SGHDT, CDR2 YYEEEE, per germline. CDR3 amino acids: CASSLGYRGDYTF. The DNA for the CDR3 is TGTGCCAGCAGCTTGGGGTACAGGGGAGACTACACCTTC.

The J gene is TRBJ1-3, the V gene TRBV21-1; TRBD1 is taken as the D call from the table, unchecked against the DNA. TRBV21-1 is termed a pseudogene. The CDR3 is 14 residues long. The CDR3 protein is CASSKRGRRNTIYF. CDR3 in DNA: TGTGCCAGCAGCAAAAGGGGCAGAAGAAACACCATATATTTT.